This T cell receptor beta chain comes out of a study of response to subunit inactivated influenza vaccine. TCRdb passed the RT-PCR reads through MiXCR, listing each CDR3 protein once. The table lists under 550,000 distinct CDR3 sequences, approximately 7.8% of them singletons. The V gene's germline CDR1 is SGHRS and CDR2 YFSETQ. The CDR3 totals 16 residues. V gave up 2 bases and J gave up 0 bases, with 13 bases separating them. Comments on this clonotype: The antigen is undetermined.

Findings and limits, study-wide: There was a suggestion from the authors that each seasonal influenza vaccination recruits few new T cells.

This chain connects TRBV5-1 to TRBJ2-3, with D possibly being TRBD1 (6 bases). The sequencing here drew on PBMCs from blood, taken roughly 24 months after vaccination. This sequence originates from a man between 50 and 75 years old who received an inactivated influenza vaccine. The CDR3 bases are TGCGCCAGCAGCTTCATACCGGGACACAGCACAGATACGCAGTATTTT. Protein product: CASSFIPGHSTDTQYF.